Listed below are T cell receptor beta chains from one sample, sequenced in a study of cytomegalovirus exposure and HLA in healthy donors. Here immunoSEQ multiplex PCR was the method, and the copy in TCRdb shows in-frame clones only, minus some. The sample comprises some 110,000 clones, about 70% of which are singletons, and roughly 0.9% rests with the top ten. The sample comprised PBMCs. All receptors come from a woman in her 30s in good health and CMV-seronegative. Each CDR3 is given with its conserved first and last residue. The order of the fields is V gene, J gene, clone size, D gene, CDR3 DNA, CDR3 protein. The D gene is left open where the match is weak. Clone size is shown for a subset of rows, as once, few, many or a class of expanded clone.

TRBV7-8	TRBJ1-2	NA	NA	TGTGCCAGCAGCTTAGAGAGGCCCTATGGCTACACCTTC	CASSLERPYGYTF
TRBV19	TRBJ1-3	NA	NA	TGTGCCAGTAGCAACTTTGGACTGTCTGGAAACACCATATATTTT	CASSNFGLSGNTIYF
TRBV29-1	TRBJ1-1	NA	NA	TGCAGCGTTGAACCCCCACGGGTGAACACTGAAGCTTTCTTT	CSVEPPRVNTEAFF
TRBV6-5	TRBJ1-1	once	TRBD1	TGTGCCAGCAGTTACTTACAGACAGGGCCCACTGAAGCTTTCTTT	CASSYLQTGPTEAFF
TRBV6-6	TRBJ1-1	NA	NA	TGTGCCAGCAGTTTTAAGGACAGAAAGTCTGAAGCTTTCTTT	CASSFKDRKSEAFF
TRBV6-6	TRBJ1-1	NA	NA	TGTGCCAGCAGCAAACTCCAGGGAACCACTGAAGCTTTCTTT	CASSKLQGTTEAFF
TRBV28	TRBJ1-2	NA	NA	TGTGCCAGCGGTACGGGGTATGGCTACACCTTC	CASGTGYGYTF
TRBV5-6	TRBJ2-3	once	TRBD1	TGTGCCAGCAGCTTGGACGGAGTTTCACAGGGGCTTCGGACAGATACGCAGTATTTT	CASSLDGVSQGLRTDTQYF
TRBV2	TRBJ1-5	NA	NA	TGTGCCAGCAGTGCACAGACAGTGAGTCAGCCCCAGCATTTT	CASSAQTVSQPQHF
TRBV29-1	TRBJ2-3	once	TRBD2	TGCAGCGTCGTAAAAGCGGGAGTTTTGGATACGCAGTATTTT	CSVVKAGVLDTQYF
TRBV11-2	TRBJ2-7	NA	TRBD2	TGTGCCAGCAGCTACACGGGTCTAGCGGACACCTACGAGCAGTACTTC	CASSYTGLADTYEQYF
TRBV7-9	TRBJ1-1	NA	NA	TGTGCCAGCAGCTTAGCCGGAGTTGAAGCTTTCTTT	CASSLAGVEAFF
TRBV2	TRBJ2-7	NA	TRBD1	TGTGCCAGCAGGTGGACAGGAGCGGACGAGCAGTACTTC	CASRWTGADEQYF
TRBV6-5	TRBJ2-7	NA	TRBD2	TGTGCCAGCAGCCGGACTAGCGGGAGCCACGAGCAGTACTTC	CASSRTSGSHEQYF